The sample holds many counts of the clone carrying this T cell receptor (beta chain). Its target is unknown. In TCRdb, the reads were re-called with MiXCR into one record per CDR3 protein. The sample includes a few hundred thousand distinct CDR3 sequences, over 7.5% seen only once; the top ten take 4.3%. This sample is part of a study of T cell repertoires in cytomegalovirus infection. Study information: Indications came from public TCR beta signatures; they pointed to CMV infection and to a matching HLA type.

Study-wide findings and caveats: The cumulative frequency of public TCR beta families identified carriers of CMV plus the relevant HLA. The ex vivo response was dominated by HLA-C-restricted CMV-specific TCR beta clonotypes.

J was trimmed by 0 bases and V by 5 bases; bases with no gene match: 4. Per germline, CDR1 SGHTA and CDR2 FQGNSA. The CDR3 sequence is 15 residues long. This chain joins TRBV7-2 and TRBJ1-1; 9 bases fit TRBD1. The receptor's source is a human donor in good health (CMV status not recorded). Some clones in this sample may be carry-over from other donors' samples. The sequenced sample consisted of PBMCs. The DNA of the CDR3 is TGTGCCAGCAGCCCACGACAGGGGGTGAACACTGAAGCTTTCTTT. It translates to CASSPRQGVNTEAFF.